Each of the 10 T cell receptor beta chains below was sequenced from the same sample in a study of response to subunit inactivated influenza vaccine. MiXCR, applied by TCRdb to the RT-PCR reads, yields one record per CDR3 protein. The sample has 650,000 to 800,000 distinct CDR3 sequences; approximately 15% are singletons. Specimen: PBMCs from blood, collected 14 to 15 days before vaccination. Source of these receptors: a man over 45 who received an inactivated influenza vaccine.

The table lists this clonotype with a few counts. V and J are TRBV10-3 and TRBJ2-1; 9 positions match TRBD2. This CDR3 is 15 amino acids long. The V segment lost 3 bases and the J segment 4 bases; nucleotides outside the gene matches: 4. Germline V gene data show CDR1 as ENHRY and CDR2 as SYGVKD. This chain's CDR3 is CAISDSSGVYNEQFF. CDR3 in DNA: TGTGCCATCAGTGATTCTAGCGGGGTTTACAATGAGCAGTTCTTC.

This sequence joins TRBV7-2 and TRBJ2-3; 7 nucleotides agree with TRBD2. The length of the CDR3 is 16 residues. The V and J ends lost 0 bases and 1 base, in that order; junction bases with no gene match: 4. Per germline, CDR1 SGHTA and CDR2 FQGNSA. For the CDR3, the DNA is TGTGCCAGCAGCTTAGCCAAGCTAGCGGGCACAGATACGCAGTATTTT. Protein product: CASSLAKLAGTDTQYF.

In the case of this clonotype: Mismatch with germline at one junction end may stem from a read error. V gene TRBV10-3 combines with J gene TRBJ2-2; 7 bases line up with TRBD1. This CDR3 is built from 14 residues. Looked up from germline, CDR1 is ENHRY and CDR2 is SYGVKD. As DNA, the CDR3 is TGTGCCATCAGTGGACAGGGTAAAACCGAGGAGCTGTTTTTT. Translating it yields CAISGQGKTEELFF.

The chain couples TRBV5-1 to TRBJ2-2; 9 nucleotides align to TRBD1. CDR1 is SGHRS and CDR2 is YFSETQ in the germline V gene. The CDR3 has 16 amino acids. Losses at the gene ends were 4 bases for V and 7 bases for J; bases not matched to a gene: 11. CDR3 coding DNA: TGCGCCAGCAGCCCCCAGACAGGGGGTTCGTACGGGGAGCTGTTTTTT. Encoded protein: CASSPQTGGSYGELFF.

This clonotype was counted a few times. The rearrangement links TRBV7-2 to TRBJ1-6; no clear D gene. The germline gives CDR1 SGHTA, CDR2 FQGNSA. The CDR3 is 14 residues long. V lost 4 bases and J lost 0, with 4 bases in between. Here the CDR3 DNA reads TGTGCCAGCAGCTCCCTCTCCTATAATTCACCCCTCCACTTT. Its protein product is CASSSLSYNSPLHF.

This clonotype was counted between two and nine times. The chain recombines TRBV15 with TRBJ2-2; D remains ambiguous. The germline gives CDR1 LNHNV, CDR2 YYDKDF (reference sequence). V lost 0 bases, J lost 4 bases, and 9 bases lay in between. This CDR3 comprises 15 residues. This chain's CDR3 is CATSRDWAVTGELFF. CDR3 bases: TGTGCCACCAGCAGAGATTGGGCGGTCACCGGGGAGCTGTTTTTT.

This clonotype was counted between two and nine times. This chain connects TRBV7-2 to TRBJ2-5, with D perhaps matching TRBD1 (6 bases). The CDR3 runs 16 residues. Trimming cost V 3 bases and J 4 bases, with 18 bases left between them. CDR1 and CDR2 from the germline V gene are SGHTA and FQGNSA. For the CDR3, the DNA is TGTGCCAGCAGCTTTAGTGTTGGGGGCGGTGGAGAGACCCAGTACTTC. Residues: CASSFSVGGGGETQYF.

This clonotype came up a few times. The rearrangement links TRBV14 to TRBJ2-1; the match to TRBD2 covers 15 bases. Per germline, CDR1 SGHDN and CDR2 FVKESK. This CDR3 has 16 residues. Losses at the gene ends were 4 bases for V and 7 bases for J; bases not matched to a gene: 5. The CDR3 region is CASSPWGTSGRNEQFF. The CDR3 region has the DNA TGTGCCAGCAGCCCCTGGGGGACTAGCGGGAGGAATGAGCAGTTCTTC.

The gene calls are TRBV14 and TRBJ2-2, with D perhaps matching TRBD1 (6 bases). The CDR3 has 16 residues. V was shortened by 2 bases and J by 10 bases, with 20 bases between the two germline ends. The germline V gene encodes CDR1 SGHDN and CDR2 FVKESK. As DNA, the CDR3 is TGTGCCAGCAGCCAATCAGGGGCCGGACGGGGTCTGGAGCTGTTTTTT. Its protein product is CASSQSGAGRGLELFF.

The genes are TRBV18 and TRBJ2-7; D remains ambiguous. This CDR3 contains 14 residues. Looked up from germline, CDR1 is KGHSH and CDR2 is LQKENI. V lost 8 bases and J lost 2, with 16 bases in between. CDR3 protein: CASQHSPTTYEQYF. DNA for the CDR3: TGTGCCAGCCAACATTCCCCGACAACCTACGAGCAGTACTTC.